The rows below give T cell receptor beta chains drawn from one sample of a study of T cell changes during pregnancy in multiple sclerosis. Repertoires were generated with immunoSEQ multiplex PCR, while TCRdb's copy carries only in-frame clones and drops some. The top ten clones hold roughly 2.2% of a sample with over 45,000 clones, around 93% of them seen once. Source: peripheral blood, taken in the third trimester of pregnancy. Receptors originate from a female donor with multiple sclerosis, enrolled in a pregnancy study. Each CDR3 is given with its conserved first and last residue. The D gene is left open where the match is weak. Size values are once, few and many counts, or a class for expanded clones, and some rows have none.

TRBD2	.	TRBV9	TRBJ2-1	TGTGCCAGCAGCGCCCGGACTAGCGGGTGGATAAACAATGAGCAGTTCTTC	CASSARTSGWINNEQFF
.	.	TRBV11-2	TRBJ2-7	TGTGCCAGCAGCTTAGAGCGGACAGATAGGTACGAGCAGTACTTC	CASSLERTDRYEQYF
TRBD1	large	TRBV4-3	TRBJ2-2	TGCGCCAGCAGCCACTCCCGGACAGGGGGCTACGGCACCGGGGAGCTGTTTTTT	CASSHSRTGGYGTGELFF
.	.	TRBV27	TRBJ2-7	TGTGCCAGCAGTTTATCGTCGACAGAAAACTACGAGCAGTACTTC	CASSLSSTENYEQYF
.	.	TRBV27	TRBJ1-6	TGTGCCAGCAAAACCCAGGGGAACTCCTATAATTCACCCCTCCACTTT	CASKTQGNSYNSPLHF
.	.	TRBV29-1	TRBJ1-3	TGCAGCGTTGCAGGGGTTGGAAACACCATATATTTT	CSVAGVGNTIYF
TRBD1	once	TRBV29-1	TRBJ2-1	TGCAGCGTCGAGACAGGGGGCCCGGGCTCCTACAATGAGCAGTTCTTC	CSVETGGPGSYNEQFF
TRBD2	.	TRBV19	TRBJ2-7	TGTGCCAGTAGTATGACTAGCGGGAGTATGTACGAGCAGTACTTC	CASSMTSGSMYEQYF
TRBD2	.	TRBV18	TRBJ2-3	TGTGCCAGCTCACCGGAGCTAGCGGGAGTCGATACAGATACGCAGTATTTT	CASSPELAGVDTDTQYF
TRBD2	medium-sized	TRBV19	TRBJ2-1	TGTGCCAGTAGTCGGGGGACTAGCGGGAGCGATGAGCAGTTCTTC	CASSRGTSGSDEQFF
.	.	TRBV19	TRBJ2-3	TGTGCCAGTAGTATGGAGAAGCGGCTAACAGATACGCAGTATTTT	CASSMEKRLTDTQYF
.	.	TRBV21-1	TRBJ1-5	TGTGCCGGCCACAGGGGTTTGGGCAATCAGCCCCAGCATTTT	CAGHRGLGNQPQHF
TRBD2	.	TRBV5-5	TRBJ2-3	TGTGCCAGCAGCTCCTTAGCGGGGCTCACAGATACGCAGTATTTT	CASSSLAGLTDTQYF
TRBD1	.	TRBV6-1	TRBJ2-3	TGTGCCAGCAGTGAGGTAACAGGGGGTTTTGATACGCAGTATTTT	CASSEVTGGFDTQYF
TRBD2	once	TRBV5-1	TRBJ2-5	TGCGCCAGCAGCGCCAGCGGGACCTACCACCAAGAGACCCAGTACTTC	CASSASGTYHQETQYF
TRBD2	.	TRBV5-6	TRBJ2-3	TGTGCCAGCAGCTTGACAGCGGGAGGCACAGATACGCAGTATTTT	CASSLTAGGTDTQYF
TRBD2	.	TRBV27	TRBJ2-1	TGTGCCAGCAGCCGACAGCCACTAGCGGGCATTGAGCAGTTCTTC	CASSRQPLAGIEQFF
.	.	TRBV5-6	TRBJ1-2	TGTGCCAGCAGCTTGGGTGGGGAGTACTATGGCTACACCTTC	CASSLGGEYYGYTF
TRBD1	.	TRBV7-2	TRBJ1-4	TGTGCCAGCAGCCCGCGCCATGACAGGGGAAATGAAAAACTGTTTTTT	CASSPRHDRGNEKLFF
TRBD1	.	TRBV19	TRBJ1-2	TGTGCCAGTAGACCAAGACAGGGTAGCTATGGCTACACCTTC	CASRPRQGSYGYTF